This TCR beta chain was obtained from a study of cytomegalovirus exposure and HLA in healthy donors. Study-level results: In a later analysis, specific HLA alleles were associated with approximately 17,000 TCR beta sequences at a 0.05 false discovery rate. Using the classifier, cytomegalovirus status was reportedly diagnosed with high specificity and sensitivity. Earlier analysis yielded a pattern in which most TCR beta V segments were productive about 90% or about 30% of the time.

Healthy donors of bone marrow made up the group. Use of 60 Vbeta and 13 Jbeta primers characterized the PCR. Using immunoSEQ multiplex PCR, the repertoire was profiled, and TCRdb retains in-frame clones only, with some absent. The table lists some 120,000 clones, 81% of them singletons. About this clone: Its antigen remains unidentified.

The germline V gene encodes CDR1 LNHNV and CDR2 YYDKDF (reference sequence). The CDR3 contains 20 residues. V gave up 3 bases and J gave up 0 bases; unmatched junction bases: 11. V gene TRBV15 combines with J gene TRBJ2-1, with 13 bases fitting TRBD2. The source material was PBMCs. The sequence derives from a man between 18 and 35 years old in good health and CMV-seronegative. The CDR3 here is CATSSGGLAGSPSSYNEQFF. The CDR3 DNA reads TGTGCCACCAGCAGTGGGGGACTAGCGGGGTCACCGAGCTCCTACAATGAGCAGTTCTTC.